This T cell receptor (beta chain) comes out of a study of blood T cell repertoires in COVID-19. Trimming removed 1 base from V and 9 bases from J; junction bases left unmatched: 11. The CDR3 covers 15 residues. CDR1 and CDR2 from the germline V gene are PRHDT and FYEKMQ (reference sequence). TCRdb's table, derived via immunoSEQ multiplex PCR, lists solely in-frame clones and lacks some. The table records 650,000 to 800,000 clones, 85% to 90% of them present only once. This TCR derives from a woman aged 18-29 years with acute or convalescent COVID-19. The specimen sequenced was peripheral blood. The J gene is TRBJ2-7, the V gene TRBV13; TRBD2 agrees at 8 bases. CDR3 sequence reads: CASSLAQRGPRRQYF. The CDR3, as DNA: TGTGCCAGCAGCTTAGCCCAGCGGGGGCCCCGACGGCAGTACTTC.